What follows describes a single T cell receptor (beta chain). Trimming at V came to 3 bases and at J to 0 bases, leaving 13 bases not matched to a gene. The length of the CDR3 is 18 residues. Germline V gene data show CDR1 as MDHEN and CDR2 as SYDVKM. As originally analysed: Estimated nucleated cell counts came from reference gene primer amplification. Here immunoSEQ multiplex PCR was the method, and the copy in TCRdb shows in-frame clones only, minus some. The V and J calls and clone size come from that table; D and trimming were worked out from the DNA. In the table there are some 170,000 clones, roughly nine tenths of which are singletons. The sample is drawn from a study of blood T cell repertoires in COVID-19. Participants reported their clinical history, and cohort assignment relied on those reports.

V gene TRBV28 combines with J gene TRBJ2-7; 8 nucleotides line up with TRBD2. The TCR was taken from a human donor with acute COVID-19. The donor label of this sample is uncertain. Sequencing was performed on PBMCs or T cells enriched from blood (not recorded which). The CDR3 loop is CASSFSYRLAGSSYEQYF. Here the CDR3 DNA reads TGTGCCAGCAGTTTCTCGTACCGGCTAGCGGGCTCCTCCTACGAGCAGTACTTC.